This T cell receptor (beta chain) was captured by sequencing in a study of T cells in localized non-small cell lung cancer. General observations from the study: Adjacent lung was found to contain a median about 62 of the top 100 tumor clones.

On this clone itself: Antigen: not known.

Germline CDR1 reads GTSNPN; CDR2 reads SVGIG (reference sequence). The CDR3 is 13 residues long. V was pared by 5 bases and J by 4 bases, with 4 bases of the junction left unmatched. TCRdb keeps only in-frame clones here, not all; method: immunoSEQ multiplex PCR. The sample has about 22,000 clones; more than 85% are singletons. The clonotype was recovered from a man between 40 and 69 years old with stage II squamous cell lung carcinoma. The sequencing used PBMCs, collected before any cancer treatment. J is TRBJ2-3 and V is TRBV30; 9 bases map to TRBD2. CDR3 nucleotides: TGTGCCTGGGAGCGGGGGGTTTCAGATACGCAGTATTTT. The encoded protein is CAWERGVSDTQYF.